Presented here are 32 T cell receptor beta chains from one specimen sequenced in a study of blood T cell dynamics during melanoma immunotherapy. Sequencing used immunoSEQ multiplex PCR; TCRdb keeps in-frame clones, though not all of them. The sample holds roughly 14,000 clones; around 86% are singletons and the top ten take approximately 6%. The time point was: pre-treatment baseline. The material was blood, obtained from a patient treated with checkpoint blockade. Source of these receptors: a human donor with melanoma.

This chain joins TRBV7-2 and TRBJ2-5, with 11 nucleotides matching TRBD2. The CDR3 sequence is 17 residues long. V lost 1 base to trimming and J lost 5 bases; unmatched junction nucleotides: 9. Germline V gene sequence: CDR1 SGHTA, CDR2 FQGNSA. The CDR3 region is CASSLGLAGGSGETQYF. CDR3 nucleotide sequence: TGTGCCAGCAGCTTAGGGTTAGCGGGGGGGAGTGGGGAGACCCAGTACTTC.

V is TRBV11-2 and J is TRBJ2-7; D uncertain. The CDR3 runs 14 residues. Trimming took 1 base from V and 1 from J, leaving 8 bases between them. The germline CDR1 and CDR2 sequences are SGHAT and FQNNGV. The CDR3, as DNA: TGTGCCAGCAGCTTAGTTAGAGGTTCCTACGAGCAGTACTTC. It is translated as CASSLVRGSYEQYF.

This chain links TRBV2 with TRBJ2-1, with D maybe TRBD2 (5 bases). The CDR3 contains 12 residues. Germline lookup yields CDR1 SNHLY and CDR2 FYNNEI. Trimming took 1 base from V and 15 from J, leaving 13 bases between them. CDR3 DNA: TGTGCCAGCAGTGAAGGGACTGCGGGTACGTTCTTC. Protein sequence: CASSEGTAGTFF.

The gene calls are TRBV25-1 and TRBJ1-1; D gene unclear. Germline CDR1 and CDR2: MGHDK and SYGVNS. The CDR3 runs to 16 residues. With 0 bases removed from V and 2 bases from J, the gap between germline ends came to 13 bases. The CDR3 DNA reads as TGTGCCAGCAGTGAATACGGTGGGCAGCGAAACACTGAAGCTTTCTTT. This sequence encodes CASSEYGGQRNTEAFF. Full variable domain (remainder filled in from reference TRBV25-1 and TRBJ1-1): EADIYQTPRYLVIGTGKKITLECSQTMGHDKMYWYQQDPGMELHLIHYSYGVNSTEKGDLSSESTVSRIRTEHFPLTLESARPSHTSQYLCASSEYGGQRNTEAFFGQGTRLTVV.

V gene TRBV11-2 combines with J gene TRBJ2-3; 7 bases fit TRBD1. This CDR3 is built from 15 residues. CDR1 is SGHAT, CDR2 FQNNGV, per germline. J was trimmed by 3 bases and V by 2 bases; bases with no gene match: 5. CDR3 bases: TGTGCCAGCAGCTTAAACAGGGGTGGGACAGATACGCAGTATTTT. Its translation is CASSLNRGGTDTQYF.

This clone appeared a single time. As DNA, the CDR3 is TGTGCCAGCAGTGAGGAGCGAACGACTAGCACAGATACGCAGTATTTT. It translates to CASSEERTTSTDTQYF. The genes are TRBV2 and TRBJ2-3; D is undetermined. There are 16 residues in the CDR3. V was clipped by 3 bases and J by 0 bases, with 13 bases between them. Germline-derived CDR1 and CDR2 are SNHLY and FYNNEI.

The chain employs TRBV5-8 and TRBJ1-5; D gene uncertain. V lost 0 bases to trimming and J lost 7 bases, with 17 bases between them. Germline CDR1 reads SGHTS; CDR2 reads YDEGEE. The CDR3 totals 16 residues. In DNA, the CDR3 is TGTGCCAGCAGCTTGGAAGGCGGGCCCGGGTCCCAGCCCCAGCATTTT. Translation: CASSLEGGPGSQPQHF.

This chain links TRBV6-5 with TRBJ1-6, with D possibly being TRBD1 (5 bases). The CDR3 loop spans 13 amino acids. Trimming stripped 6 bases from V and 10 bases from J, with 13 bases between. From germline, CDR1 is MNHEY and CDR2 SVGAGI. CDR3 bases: TGTGCCAGCAGGCCCAGCAGGGAATCACCCCTCCACTTT. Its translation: CASRPSRESPLHF.

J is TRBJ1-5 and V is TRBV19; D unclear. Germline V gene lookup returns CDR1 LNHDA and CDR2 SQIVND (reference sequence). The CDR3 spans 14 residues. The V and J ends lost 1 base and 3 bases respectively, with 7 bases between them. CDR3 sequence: CASSIGSSNQPQHF. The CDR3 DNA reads TGTGCCAGTAGTATAGGTAGTTCCAATCAGCCCCAGCATTTT.

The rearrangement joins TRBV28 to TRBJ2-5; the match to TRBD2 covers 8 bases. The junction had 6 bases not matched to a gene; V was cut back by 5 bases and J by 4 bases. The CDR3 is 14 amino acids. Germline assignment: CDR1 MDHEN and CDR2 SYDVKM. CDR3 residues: CASSLPGGVETQYF. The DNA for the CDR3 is TGTGCCAGCAGTCTCCCGGGGGGGGTAGAGACCCAGTACTTC.

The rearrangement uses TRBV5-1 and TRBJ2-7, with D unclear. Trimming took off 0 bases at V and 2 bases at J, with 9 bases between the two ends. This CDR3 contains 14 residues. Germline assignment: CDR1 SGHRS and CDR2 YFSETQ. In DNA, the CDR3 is TGCGCCAGCAGCTTGGGGGTAGCTACCTACGAGCAGTACTTC. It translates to CASSLGVATYEQYF.

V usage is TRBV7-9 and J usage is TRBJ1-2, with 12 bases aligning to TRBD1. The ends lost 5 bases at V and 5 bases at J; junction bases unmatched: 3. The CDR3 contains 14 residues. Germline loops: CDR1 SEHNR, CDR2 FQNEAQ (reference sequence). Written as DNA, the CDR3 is TGTGCCAGCAGCACGGGACAGGGGGCTTATGGCTACACCTTC. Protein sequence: CASSTGQGAYGYTF.

The CDR3 DNA reads TGTGCCAGCAGCTCGGGCGTCTCTGGAAACACCATATATTTT. Translated: CASSSGVSGNTIYF. The chain carries TRBV5-4 and TRBJ1-3; D gene unclear. Germline CDR1 reads SGHNT; CDR2 reads YYREEE (reference sequence). V gave up 3 bases and J gave up 0 bases, with 7 bases separating them. The CDR3 loop spans 14 amino acids.

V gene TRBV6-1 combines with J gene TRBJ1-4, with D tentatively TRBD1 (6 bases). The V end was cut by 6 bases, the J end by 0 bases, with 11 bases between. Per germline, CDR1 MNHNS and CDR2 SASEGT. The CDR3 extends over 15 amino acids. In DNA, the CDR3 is TGTGCCAGCAGGGGGGCCTATGCAACTAATGAAAAACTGTTTTTT. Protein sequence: CASRGAYATNEKLFF.

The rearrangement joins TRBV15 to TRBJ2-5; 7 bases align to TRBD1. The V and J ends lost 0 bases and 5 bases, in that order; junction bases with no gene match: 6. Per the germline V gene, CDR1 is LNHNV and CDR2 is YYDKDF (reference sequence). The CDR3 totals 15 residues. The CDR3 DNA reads TGTGCCACCAGCAGAGAGGACAGGTTGGGGGAGACCCAGTACTTC. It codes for CATSREDRLGETQYF.

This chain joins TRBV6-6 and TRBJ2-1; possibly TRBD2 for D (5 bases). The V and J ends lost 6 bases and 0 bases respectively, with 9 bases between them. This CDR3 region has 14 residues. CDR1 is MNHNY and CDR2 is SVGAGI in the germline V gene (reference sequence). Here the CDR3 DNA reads TGTGCCAGCAGACTAGGGAGCTCCTACAATGAGCAGTTCTTC. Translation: CASRLGSSYNEQFF.

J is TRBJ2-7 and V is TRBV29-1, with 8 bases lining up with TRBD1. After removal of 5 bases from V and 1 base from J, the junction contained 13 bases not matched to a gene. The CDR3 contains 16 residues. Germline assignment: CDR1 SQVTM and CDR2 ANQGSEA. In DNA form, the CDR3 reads TGCAGCGTTCCGGCAGGGGGCCTAAATTTTTCCTACGAGCAGTACGTC. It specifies CSVPAGGLNFSYEQYV.

CDR3 protein: CASGYSGETQYF. In DNA form, the CDR3 reads TGTGCCAGCGGATATAGCGGGGAGACCCAGTACTTC. This sequence joins TRBV6-6 and TRBJ2-5, with 7 positions matching TRBD2. The V and J ends lost 8 bases and 5 bases, in that order; junction bases with no gene match: 5. The CDR3 totals 12 residues. The germline V gene has CDR1 MNHNY and CDR2 SVGAGI (reference sequence).

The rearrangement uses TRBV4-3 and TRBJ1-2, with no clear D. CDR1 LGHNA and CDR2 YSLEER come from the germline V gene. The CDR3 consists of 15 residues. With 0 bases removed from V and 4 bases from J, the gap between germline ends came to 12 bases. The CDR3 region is CASSQDGDSSYGYTF. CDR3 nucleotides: TGCGCCAGCAGCCAAGATGGAGACTCAAGCTATGGCTACACCTTC.

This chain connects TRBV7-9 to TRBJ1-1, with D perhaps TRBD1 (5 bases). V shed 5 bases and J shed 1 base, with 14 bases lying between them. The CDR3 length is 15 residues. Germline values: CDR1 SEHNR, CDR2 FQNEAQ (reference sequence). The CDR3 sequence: CASSRVDRANTEAFF. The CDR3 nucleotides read TGTGCCAGCAGCCGCGTTGACAGAGCGAACACTGAAGCTTTCTTT.

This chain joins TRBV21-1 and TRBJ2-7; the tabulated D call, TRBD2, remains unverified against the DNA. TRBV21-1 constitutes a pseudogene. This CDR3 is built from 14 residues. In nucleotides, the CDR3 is TGTGCCAGCAGCAAAACGCGGGGACCCTACGAGCAGTACGTC. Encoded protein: CASSKTRGPYEQYV.

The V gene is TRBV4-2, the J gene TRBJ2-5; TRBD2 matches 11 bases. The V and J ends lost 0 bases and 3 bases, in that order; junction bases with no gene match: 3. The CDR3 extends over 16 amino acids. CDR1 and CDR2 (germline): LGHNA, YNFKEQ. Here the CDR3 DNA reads TGTGCCAGCAGCCAAGAGCCACTAGCGGGGGAAGAGACCCAGTACTTC. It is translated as CASSQEPLAGEETQYF.

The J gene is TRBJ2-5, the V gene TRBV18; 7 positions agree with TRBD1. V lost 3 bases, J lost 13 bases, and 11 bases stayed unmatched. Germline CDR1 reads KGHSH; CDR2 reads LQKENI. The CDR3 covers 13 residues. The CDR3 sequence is CASSPTLDRAAYF. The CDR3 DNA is TGTGCCAGCTCACCTACCCTCGACAGGGCGGCGTACTTC. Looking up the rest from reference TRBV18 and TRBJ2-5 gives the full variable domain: NAGVMQNPRHLVRRRGQEARLRCSPMKGHSHVYWYRQLPEEGLKFMVYLQKENIIDESGMPKERFSAEFPKEGPSILRIQQVVRGDSAAYFCASSPTLDRAAYFGPGTRLLVL.

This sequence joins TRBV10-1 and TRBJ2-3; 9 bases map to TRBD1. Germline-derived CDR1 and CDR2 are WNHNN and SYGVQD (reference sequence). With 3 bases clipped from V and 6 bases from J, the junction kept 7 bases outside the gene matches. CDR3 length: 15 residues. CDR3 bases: TGCGCCAGCAGTGACCGGGGACAGGGAAGGGATACGCAGTATTTT. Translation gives CASSDRGQGRDTQYF.

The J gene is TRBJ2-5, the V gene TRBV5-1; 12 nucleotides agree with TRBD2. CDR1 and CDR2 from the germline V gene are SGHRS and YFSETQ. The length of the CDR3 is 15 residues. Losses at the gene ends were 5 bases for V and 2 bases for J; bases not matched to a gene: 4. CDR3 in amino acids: CASSRTSGVQETQYF. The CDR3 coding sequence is TGCGCCAGCAGTAGGACTAGCGGGGTTCAAGAGACCCAGTACTTC. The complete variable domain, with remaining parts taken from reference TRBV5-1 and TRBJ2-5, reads KAGVTQTPRYLIKTRGQQVTLSCSPISGHRSVSWYQQTPGQGLQFLFEYFSETQRNKGNFPGRFSGRQFSNSRSEMNVSTLELGDSALYLCASSRTSGVQETQYFGPGTRLLVL.

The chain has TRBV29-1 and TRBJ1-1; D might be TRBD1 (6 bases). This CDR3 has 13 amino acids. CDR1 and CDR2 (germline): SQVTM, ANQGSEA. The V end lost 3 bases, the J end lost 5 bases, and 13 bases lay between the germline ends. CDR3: CSVEEDRLTEAFF. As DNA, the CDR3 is TGCAGCGTTGAGGAAGACAGGTTAACTGAAGCTTTCTTT.

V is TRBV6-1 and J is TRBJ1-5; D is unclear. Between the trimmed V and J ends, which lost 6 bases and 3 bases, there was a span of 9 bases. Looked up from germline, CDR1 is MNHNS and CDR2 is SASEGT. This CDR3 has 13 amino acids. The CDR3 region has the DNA TGTGCCAGCAGCAGACTGATCAATCAGCCCCAGCATTTT. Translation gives CASSRLINQPQHF.

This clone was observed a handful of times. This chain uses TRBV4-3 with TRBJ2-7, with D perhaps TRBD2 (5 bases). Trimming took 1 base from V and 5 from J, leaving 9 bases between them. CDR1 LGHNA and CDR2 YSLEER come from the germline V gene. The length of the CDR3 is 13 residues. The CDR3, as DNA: TGCGCCAGCAGCCAAGCGGGGAGCGACGAGCAGTACTTC. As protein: CASSQAGSDEQYF.

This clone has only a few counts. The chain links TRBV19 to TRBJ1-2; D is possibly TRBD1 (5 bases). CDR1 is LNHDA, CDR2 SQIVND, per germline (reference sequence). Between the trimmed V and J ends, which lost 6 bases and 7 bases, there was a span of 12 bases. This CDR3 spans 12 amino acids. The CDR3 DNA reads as TGTGCCAGTAGCTGGACATCCGTTGGCTACACCTTC. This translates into CASSWTSVGYTF.

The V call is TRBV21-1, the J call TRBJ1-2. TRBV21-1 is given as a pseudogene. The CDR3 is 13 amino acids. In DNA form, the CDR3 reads TGTGCCAGCAGCAAAGACAGACTAGATGGCTACACCTTC. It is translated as CASSKDRLDGYTF.

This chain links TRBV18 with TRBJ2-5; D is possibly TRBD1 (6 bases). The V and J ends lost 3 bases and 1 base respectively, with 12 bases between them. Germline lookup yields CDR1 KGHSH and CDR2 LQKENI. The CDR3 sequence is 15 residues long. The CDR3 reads CASSPQRTAQETQYF. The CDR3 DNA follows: TGTGCCAGCTCACCCCAAAGGACAGCCCAAGAGACCCAGTACTTC.

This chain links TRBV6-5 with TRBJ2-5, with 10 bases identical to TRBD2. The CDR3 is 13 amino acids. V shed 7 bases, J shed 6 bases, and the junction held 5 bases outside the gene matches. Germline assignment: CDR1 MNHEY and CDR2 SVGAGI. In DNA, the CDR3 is TGTGCCAGCACCACTAGCGGGGAGAAGACCCAGTACTTC. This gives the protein CASTTSGEKTQYF.